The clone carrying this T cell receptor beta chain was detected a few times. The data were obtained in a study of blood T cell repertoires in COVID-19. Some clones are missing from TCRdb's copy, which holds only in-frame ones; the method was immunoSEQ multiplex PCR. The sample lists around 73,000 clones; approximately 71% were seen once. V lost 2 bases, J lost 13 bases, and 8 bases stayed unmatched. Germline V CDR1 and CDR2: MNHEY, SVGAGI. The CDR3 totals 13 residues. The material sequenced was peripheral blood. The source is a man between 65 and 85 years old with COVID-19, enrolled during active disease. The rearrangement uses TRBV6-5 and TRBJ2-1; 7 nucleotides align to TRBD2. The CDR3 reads CASSYRGTTNQFF. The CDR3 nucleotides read TGTGCCAGCAGTTACCGCGGGACTACTAATCAGTTCTTC.